Presented here are 2 T cell receptor beta chains from one specimen sequenced in a study of blood T cell repertoires in COVID-19. Produced via immunoSEQ multiplex PCR; TCRdb's table is partial and in-frame only. The repertoire holds about 89,000 clones, 60% to 85% seen once, with roughly 53% in the top ten. The sample was peripheral blood. These receptors all come from a human donor in a cohort sampled during active COVID-19.

This clone has just a few counts. J is TRBJ2-7 and V is TRBV6-5, with TRBD1 identical over 9 bases. This CDR3 comprises 14 residues. Trimming cost V 2 bases and J 6 bases; bases outside gene matches: 5. Germline CDR1 reads MNHEY; CDR2 reads SVGAGI. The CDR3 bases are TGTGCCAGCAGTTACCATCGGACAGGGGCCGAGCAGTACTTC. As protein: CASSYHRTGAEQYF.

This sequence joins TRBV2 and TRBJ2-3, with D maybe TRBD1 (6 bases). V lost 6 bases and J lost 1, with 14 bases in between. The CDR3 consists of 15 residues. CDR1 is SNHLY, CDR2 FYNNEI, per germline. The CDR3 DNA reads as TGTGCCAGCAGAAACCGACAGGTCCGCACAGATACGCAGTATTTT. Its translation is CASRNRQVRTDTQYF.